What follows is one T cell receptor (beta chain) and its context. The sample belongs to a study of blood T cell repertoires in COVID-19. Study details: Samples representing acute and convalescent COVID-19 were sourced from the United States, Italy and Spain. The cDNA or gDNA used as material had been derived from T cells, B-cell-depleted T cells, or PBMCs.

TCRdb's table, derived via immunoSEQ multiplex PCR, lists solely in-frame clones and lacks some. The table shows under 500,000 clones, with about 85% occurring only once. The participants were between roughly 18 and 100 years old and came from 24 US areas. V was trimmed by 4 bases and J by 6 bases, leaving 15 bases between them. Germline assignment: CDR1 SGHKS and CDR2 YYEKEE (reference sequence). The CDR3 contains 14 residues. The receptor's source is a woman between 18 and 29 years old with acute COVID-19. Sequencing used PBMCs or T cells enriched from blood (not recorded which). This chain connects TRBV5-5 to TRBJ2-3, with D perhaps matching TRBD2 (5 bases). The CDR3 nucleotides are TGTGCCAGCAGCCAACGAACTAGTTTGGATACGCAGTATTTT. Its translation is CASSQRTSLDTQYF.